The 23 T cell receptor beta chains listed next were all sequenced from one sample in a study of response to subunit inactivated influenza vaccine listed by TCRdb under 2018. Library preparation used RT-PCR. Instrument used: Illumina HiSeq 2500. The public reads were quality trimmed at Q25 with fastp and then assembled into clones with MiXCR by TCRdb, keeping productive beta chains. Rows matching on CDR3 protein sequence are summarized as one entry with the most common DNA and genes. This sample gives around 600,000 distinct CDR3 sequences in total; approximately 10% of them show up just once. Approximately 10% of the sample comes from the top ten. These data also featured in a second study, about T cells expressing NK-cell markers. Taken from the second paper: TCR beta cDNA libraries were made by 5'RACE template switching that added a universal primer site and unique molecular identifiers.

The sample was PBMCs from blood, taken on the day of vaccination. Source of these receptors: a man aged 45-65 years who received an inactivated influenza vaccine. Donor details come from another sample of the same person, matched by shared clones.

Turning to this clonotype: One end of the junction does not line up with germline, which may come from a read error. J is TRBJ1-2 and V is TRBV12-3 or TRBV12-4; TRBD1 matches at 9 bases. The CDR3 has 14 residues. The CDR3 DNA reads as TGTGCCAGCAGTCGACAGGGGGATAGTCGAAGAAGGAGCTTC. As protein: CASSRQGDSRRRSF.

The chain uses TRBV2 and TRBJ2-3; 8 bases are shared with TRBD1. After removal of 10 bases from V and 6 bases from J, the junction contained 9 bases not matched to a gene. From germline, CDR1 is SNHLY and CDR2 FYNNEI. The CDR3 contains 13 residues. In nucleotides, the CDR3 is TGTGCCACCCAGGACAGGGCGTCGGATACGCAGTATTTT. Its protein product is CATQDRASDTQYF. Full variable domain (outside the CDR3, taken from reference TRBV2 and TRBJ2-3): EPEVTQTPSHQVTQMGQEVILRCVPISNHLYFYWYRQILGQKVEFLVSFYNNEISEKSEIFDDQFSVERPDGSNFTLKIRSTKLEDSAMYFCATQDRASDTQYFGPGTRLTVL.

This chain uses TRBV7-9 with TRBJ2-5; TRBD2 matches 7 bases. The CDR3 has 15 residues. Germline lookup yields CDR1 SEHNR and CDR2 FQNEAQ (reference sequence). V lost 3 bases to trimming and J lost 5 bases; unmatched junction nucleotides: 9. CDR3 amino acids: CASSFIVPGGETQYF. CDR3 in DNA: TGTGCCAGCAGCTTTATAGTGCCCGGGGGGGAGACCCAGTACTTC. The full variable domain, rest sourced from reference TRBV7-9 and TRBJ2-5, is DTGVSQNPRHKITKRGQNVTFRCDPISEHNRLYWYRQTLGQGPEFLTYFQNEAQLEKSRLLSDRFSAERPKGSFSTLEIQRTEQGDSAMYLCASSFIVPGGETQYFGPGTRLLVL.

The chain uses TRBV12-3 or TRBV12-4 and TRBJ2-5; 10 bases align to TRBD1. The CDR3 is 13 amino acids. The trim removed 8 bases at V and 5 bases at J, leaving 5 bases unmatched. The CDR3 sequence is CASADRGRETQYF. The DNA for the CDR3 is TGTGCCAGCGCAGACAGGGGGCGTGAGACCCAGTACTTC.

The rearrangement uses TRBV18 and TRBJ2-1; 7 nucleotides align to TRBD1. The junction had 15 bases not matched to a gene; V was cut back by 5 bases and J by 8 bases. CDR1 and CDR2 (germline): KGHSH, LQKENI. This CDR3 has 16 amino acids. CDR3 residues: CASSSIGGPSDDEQFF. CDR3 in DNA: TGTGCCAGCTCATCTATAGGGGGCCCCTCGGACGATGAGCAGTTCTTC.

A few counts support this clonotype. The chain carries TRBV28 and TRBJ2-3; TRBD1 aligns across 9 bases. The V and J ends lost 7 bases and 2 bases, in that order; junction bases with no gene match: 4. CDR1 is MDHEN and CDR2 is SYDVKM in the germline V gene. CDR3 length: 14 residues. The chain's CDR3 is CASNGDRATDTQYF. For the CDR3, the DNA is TGTGCCAGCAATGGGGACAGGGCCACAGATACGCAGTATTTT.

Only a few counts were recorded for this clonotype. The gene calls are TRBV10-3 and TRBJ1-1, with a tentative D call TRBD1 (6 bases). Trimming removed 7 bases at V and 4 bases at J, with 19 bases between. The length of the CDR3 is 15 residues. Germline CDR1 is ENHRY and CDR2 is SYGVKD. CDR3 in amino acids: CAINGTFSGATEAFF. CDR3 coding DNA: TGTGCCATCAACGGGACCTTCTCAGGGGCCACTGAAGCTTTCTTT.

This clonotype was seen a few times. CDR3 residues: CASNHGGLALYNEQFF. The CDR3 DNA reads as TGTGCCAGCAACCACGGGGGACTAGCGCTATACAATGAGCAGTTCTTC. The chain couples TRBV6-2 or TRBV6-3 to TRBJ2-1; 10 nucleotides agree with TRBD2. Germline-derived CDR1 and CDR2 are MNHEY and SVGEGT. CDR3 length: 16 residues. The junction had 10 bases not matched to a gene; V was cut back by 7 bases and J by 4 bases.

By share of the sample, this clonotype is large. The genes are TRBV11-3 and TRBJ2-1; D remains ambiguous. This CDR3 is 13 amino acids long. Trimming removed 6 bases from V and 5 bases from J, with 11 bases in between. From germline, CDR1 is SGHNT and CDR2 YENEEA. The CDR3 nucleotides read TGTGCCAGCAGTAAGCCCCCGGACAATGAGCAGTTCTTC. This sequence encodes CASSKPPDNEQFF.

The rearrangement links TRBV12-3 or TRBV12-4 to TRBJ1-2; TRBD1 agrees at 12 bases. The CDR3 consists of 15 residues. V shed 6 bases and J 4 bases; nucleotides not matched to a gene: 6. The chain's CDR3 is CASRRGQGAGYGYTF. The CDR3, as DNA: TGTGCCAGCAGAAGGGGACAGGGGGCCGGCTATGGCTACACCTTC.

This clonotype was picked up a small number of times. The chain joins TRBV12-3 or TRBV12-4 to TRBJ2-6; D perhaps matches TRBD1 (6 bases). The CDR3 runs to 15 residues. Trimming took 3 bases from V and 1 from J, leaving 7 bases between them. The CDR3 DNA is TGTGCCAGCAGTTTCGGACAGTCTGGGGCCAACGTCCTGACTTTC. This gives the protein CASSFGQSGANVLTF.

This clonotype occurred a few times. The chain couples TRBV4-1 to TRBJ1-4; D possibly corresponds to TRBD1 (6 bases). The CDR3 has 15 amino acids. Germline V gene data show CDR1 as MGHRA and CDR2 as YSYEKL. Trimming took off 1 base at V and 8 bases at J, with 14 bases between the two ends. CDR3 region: CASSQVGGGYEKLFF. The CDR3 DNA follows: TGCGCCAGCAGCCAAGTAGGGGGAGGTTACGAAAAACTGTTTTTT.

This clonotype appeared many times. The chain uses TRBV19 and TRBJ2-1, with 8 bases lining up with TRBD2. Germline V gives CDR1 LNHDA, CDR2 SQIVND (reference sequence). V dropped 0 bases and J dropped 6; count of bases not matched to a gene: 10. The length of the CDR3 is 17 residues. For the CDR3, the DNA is TGTGCCAGTAGTATAGATCGACTAGCGCCCCGGTCCAATGAGCAGTTCTTC. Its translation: CASSIDRLAPRSNEQFF.

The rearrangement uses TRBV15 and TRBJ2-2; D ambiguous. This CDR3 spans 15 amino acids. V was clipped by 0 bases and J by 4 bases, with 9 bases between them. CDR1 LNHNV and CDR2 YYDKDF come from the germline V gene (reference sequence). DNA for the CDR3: TGTGCCACCAGCAGAGAAAGTAGCAGCACCGGGGAGCTGTTTTTT. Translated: CATSRESSSTGELFF.

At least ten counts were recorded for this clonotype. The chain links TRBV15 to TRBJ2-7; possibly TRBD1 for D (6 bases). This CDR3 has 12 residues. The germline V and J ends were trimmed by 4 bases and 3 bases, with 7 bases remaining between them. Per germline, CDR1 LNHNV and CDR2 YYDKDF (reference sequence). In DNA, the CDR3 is TGTGCCACCAGCAAGGACAGCTACGAGCAGTACTTC. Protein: CATSKDSYEQYF.

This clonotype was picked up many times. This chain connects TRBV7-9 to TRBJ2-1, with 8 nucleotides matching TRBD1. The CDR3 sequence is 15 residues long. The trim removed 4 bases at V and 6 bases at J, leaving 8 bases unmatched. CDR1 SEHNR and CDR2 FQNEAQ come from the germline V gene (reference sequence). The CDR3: CASSSSSRGLNEQFF. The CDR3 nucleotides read TGTGCCAGCAGCTCGTCCTCCAGGGGGCTCAATGAGCAGTTCTTC.

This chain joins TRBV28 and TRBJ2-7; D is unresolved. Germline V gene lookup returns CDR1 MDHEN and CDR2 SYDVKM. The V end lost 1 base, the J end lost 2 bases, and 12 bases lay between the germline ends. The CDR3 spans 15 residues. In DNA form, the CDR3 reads TGTGCCAGCAGTTTATCTGCTATTCCCCCCTACGAGCAGTACTTC. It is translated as CASSLSAIPPYEQYF.

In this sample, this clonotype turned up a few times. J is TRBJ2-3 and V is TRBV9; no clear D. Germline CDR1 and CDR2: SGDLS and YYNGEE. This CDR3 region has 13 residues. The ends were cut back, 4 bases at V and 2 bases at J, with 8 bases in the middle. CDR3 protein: CASSPLDTDTQYF. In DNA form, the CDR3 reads TGTGCCAGCAGCCCCCTCGACACAGATACGCAGTATTTT.

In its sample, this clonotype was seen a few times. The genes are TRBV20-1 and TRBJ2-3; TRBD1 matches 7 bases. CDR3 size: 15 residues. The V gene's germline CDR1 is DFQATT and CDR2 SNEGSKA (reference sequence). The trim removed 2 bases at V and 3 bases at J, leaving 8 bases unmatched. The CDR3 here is CSARSGQIVTDTQYF. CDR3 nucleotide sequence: TGCAGTGCTAGATCGGGACAGATCGTTACAGATACGCAGTATTTT.

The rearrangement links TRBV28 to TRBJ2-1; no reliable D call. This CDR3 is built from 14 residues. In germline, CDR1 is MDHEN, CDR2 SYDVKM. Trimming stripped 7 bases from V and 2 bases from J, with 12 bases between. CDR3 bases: TGTGCCAGCACCTTCTCTACTACCTACAATGAGCAGTTCTTC. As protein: CASTFSTTYNEQFF.

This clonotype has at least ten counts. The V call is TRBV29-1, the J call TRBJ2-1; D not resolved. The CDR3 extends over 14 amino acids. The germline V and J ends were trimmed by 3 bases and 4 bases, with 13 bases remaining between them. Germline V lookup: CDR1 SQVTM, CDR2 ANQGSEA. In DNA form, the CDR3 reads TGCAGCGTTGAGGGAACTGGGGATTACAATGAGCAGTTCTTC. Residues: CSVEGTGDYNEQFF.

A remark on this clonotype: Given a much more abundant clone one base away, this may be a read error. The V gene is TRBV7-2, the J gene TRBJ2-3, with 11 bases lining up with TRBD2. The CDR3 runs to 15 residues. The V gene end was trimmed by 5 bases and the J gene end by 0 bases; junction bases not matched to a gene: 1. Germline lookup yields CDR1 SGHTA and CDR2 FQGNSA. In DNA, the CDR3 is TGTGCCAGCAGCGCTAGCGGGGGGAGCACAGATACGCAGTATTTT. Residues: CASSASGGSTDTQYF.

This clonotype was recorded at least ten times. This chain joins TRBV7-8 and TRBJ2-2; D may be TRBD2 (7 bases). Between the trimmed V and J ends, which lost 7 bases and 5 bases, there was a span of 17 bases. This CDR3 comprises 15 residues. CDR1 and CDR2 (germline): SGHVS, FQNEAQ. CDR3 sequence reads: CASTQRGGGTGELFF. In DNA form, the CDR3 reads TGTGCCAGCACGCAGCGAGGGGGGGGGACCGGGGAGCTGTTTTTT.